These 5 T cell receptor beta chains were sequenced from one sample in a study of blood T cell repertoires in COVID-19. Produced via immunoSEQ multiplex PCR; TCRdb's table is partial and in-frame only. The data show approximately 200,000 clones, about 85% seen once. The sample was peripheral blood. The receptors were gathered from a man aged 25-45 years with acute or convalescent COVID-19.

Written as DNA, the CDR3 is TGTGCCAGCACTAAGGGGCCTAACTATGGCTACACCTTC. This encodes CASTKGPNYGYTF. The chain couples TRBV28 to TRBJ1-2; tentatively, D is TRBD1 (5 bases). The CDR3 covers 13 residues. Trimming took off 7 bases at V and 0 bases at J, with 9 bases between the two ends. Germline CDR1 and CDR2: MDHEN and SYDVKM.

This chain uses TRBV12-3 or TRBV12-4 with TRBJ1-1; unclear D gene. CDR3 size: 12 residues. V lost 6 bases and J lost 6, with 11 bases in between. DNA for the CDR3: TGTGCCAGCAGGCTAGAGGGATCTGAAGCTTTCTTT. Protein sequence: CASRLEGSEAFF.

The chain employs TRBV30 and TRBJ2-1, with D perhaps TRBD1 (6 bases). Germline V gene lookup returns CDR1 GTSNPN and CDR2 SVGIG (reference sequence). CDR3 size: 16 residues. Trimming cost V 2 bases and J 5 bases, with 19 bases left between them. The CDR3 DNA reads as TGTGCCTGGAGTTCCTTCAGGGGTACCCTCGACAATGAGCAGTTCTTC. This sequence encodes CAWSSFRGTLDNEQFF.

CDR3 loop: CASIAGTLPLWEQYF. The DNA of the CDR3 is TGTGCCAGCATTGCCGGGACACTTCCCCTATGGGAGCAGTACTTC. V gene TRBV6-5 combines with J gene TRBJ2-7; D possibly corresponds to TRBD1 (6 bases). V lost 7 bases and J lost 7, with 23 bases in between. This CDR3 has 15 residues. Germline V gene data show CDR1 as MNHEY and CDR2 as SVGAGI.

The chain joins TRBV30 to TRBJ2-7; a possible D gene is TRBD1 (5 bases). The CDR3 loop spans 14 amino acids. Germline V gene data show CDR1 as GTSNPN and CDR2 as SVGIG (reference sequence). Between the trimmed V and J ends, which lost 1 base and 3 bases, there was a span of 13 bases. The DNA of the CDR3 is TGTGCCTGGAGTGCTGGACATCCCCTCTACGAGCAGTACTTC. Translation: CAWSAGHPLYEQYF.